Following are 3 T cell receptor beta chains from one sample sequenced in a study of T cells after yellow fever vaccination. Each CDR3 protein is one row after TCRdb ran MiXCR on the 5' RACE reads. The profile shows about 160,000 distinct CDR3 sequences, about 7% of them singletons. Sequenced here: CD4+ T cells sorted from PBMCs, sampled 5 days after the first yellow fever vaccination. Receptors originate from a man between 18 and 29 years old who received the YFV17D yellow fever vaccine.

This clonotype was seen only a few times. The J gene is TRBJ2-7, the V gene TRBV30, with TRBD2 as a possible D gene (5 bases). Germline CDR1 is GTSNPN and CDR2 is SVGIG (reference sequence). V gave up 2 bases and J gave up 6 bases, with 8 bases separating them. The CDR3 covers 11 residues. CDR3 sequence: CAWSSGSEQYF. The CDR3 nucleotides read TGTGCCTGGAGTTCGGGGAGCGAGCAGTACTTC.

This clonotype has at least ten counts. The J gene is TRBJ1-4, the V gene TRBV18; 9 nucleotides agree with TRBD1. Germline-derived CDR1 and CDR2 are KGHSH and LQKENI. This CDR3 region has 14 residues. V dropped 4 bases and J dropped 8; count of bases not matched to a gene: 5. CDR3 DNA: TGTGCCAGCTCACGGACAGGGGAGCAAGAAAAACTGTTTTTT. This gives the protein CASSRTGEQEKLFF.

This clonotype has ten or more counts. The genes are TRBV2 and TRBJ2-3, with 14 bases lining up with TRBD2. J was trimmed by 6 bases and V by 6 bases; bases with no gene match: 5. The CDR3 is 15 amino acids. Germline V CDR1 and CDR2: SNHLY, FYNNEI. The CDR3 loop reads CASSGLAGGLDTQYF. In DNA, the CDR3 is TGTGCCAGCAGCGGACTAGCGGGGGGCTTGGATACGCAGTATTTT.